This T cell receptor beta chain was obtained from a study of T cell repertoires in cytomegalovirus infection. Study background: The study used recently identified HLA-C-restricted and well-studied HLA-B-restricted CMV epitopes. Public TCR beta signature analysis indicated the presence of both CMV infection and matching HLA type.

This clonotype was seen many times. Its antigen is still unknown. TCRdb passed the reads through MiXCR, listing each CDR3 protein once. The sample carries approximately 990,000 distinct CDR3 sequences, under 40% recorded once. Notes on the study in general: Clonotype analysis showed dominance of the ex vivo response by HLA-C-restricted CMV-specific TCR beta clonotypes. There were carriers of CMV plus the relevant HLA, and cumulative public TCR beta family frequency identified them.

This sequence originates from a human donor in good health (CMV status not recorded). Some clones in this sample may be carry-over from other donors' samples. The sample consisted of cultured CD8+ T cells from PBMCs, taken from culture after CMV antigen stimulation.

CDR3 DNA sequence: TGTGCCAGCACCAACACAGGGGGGGCTTCACCCCTCCACTTT. Translated: CASTNTGGASPLHF. The V and J genes are TRBV7-8 and TRBJ1-6; 8 bases are a match to TRBD1. V was clipped by 7 bases and J by 9 bases; unmatched bases: 8. Germline CDR1 SGHVS, CDR2 FQNEAQ. This CDR3 region has 14 residues.